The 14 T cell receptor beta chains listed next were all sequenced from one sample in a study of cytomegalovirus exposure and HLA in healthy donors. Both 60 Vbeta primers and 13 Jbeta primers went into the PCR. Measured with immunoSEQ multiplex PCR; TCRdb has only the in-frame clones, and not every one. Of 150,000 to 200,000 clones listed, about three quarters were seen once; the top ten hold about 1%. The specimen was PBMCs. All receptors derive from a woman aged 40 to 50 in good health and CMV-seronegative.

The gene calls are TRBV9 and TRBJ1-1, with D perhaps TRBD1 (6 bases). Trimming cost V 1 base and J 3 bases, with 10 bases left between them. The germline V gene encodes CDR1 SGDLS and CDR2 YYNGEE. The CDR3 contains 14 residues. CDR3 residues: CASSVTGQDTEAFF. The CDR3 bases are TGTGCCAGCAGCGTAACAGGGCAGGACACTGAAGCTTTCTTT.

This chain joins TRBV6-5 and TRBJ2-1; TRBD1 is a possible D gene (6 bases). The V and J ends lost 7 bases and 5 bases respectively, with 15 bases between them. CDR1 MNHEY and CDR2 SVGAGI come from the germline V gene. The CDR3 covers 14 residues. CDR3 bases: TGTGCCAGCACTGCTCCGACAGGAAACAATGAGCAGTTCTTC. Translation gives CASTAPTGNNEQFF.

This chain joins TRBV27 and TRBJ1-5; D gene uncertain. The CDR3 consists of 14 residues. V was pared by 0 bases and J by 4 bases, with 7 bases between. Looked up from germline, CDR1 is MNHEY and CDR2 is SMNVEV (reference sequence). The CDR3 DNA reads TGTGCCAGCAGTTTATCGGAGGCGAATCAGCCCCAGCATTTT. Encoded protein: CASSLSEANQPQHF.

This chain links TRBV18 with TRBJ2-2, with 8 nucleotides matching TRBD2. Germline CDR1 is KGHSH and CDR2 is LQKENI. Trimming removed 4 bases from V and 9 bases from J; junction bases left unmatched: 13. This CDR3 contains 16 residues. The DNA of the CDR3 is TGTGCCAGCTCACGAACTAGCGGAGCAGCCGACTGGGAGCTGTTTTTT. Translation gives CASSRTSGAADWELFF.

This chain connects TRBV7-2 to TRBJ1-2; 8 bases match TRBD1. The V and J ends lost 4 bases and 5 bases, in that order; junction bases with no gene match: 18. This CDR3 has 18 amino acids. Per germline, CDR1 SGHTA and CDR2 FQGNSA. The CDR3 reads CASSSPRTGRSAPYGYTF. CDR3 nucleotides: TGTGCCAGCAGCTCTCCCCGGACAGGGCGATCCGCACCTTATGGCTACACCTTC.

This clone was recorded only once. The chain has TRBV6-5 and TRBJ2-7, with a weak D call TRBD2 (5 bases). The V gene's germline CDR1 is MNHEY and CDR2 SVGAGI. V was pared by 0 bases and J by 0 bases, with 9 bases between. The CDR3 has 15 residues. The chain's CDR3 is CASSYSTILSYEQYF. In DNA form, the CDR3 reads TGTGCCAGCAGTTACTCGACTATACTCTCCTACGAGCAGTACTTC.

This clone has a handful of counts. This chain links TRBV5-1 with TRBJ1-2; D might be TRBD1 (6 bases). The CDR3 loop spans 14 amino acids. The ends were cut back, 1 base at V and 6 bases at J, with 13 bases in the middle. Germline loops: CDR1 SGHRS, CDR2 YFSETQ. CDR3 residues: CASSLSWGRDGYTF. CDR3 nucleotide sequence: TGCGCCAGCAGCTTGTCGTGGGGGCGAGATGGCTACACCTTC.

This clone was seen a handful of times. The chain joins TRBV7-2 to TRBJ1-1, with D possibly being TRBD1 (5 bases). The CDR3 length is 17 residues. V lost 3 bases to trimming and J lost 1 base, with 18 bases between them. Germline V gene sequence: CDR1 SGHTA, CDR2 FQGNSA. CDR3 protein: CASSFGLTGARNTEAFF. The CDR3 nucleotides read TGTGCCAGCAGCTTTGGGCTAACAGGTGCACGGAACACTGAAGCTTTCTTT.

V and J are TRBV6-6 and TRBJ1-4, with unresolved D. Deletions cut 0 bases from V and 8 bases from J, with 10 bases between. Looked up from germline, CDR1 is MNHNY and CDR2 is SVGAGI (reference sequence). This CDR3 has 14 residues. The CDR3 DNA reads TGTGCCAGCAGTTACTCGCGGGAGGGCGAAAAACTGTTTTTT. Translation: CASSYSREGEKLFF.

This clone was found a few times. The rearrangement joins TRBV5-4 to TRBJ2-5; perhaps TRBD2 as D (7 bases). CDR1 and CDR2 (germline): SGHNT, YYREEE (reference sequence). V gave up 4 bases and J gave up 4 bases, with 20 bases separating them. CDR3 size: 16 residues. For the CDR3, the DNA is TGTGCCAGCAGCCGGGAGGACCCACAGGGTGGAGAGACCCAGTACTTC. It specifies CASSREDPQGGETQYF.

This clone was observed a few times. In DNA form, the CDR3 reads TGTGCCATCAGTGAGGGGACAGGGTACTTTGATCAGCCCCAGCATTTT. It specifies CAISEGTGYFDQPQHF. The rearrangement joins TRBV10-3 to TRBJ1-5, with 9 bases aligning to TRBD1. The CDR3 is 16 residues long. Germline-derived CDR1 and CDR2 are ENHRY and SYGVKD. J gave up 5 bases and V 2 bases, and 7 bases lay outside the gene matches.

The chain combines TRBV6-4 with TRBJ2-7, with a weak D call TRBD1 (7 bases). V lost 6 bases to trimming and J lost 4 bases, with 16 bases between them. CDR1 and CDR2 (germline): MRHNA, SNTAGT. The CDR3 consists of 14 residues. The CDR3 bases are TGTGCCAGCAGGGCAGGGGGGAGGAGTTACGAGCAGTACGTC. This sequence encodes CASRAGGRSYEQYV.

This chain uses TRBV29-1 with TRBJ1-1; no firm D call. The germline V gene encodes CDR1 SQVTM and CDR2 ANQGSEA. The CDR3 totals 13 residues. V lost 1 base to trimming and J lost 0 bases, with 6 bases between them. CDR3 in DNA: TGCAGCGTTGAAGCGGGGATGAACACTGAAGCTTTCTTT. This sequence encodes CSVEAGMNTEAFF.

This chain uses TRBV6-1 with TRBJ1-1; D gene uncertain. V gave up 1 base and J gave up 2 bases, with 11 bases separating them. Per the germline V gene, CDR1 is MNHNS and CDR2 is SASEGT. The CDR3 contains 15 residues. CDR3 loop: CASSEGRRLNTEAFF. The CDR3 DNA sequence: TGTGCCAGCAGTGAAGGGAGACGGCTCAACACTGAAGCTTTCTTT.